This T cell receptor beta chain is drawn from a study of blood T cell repertoires in COVID-19. Study-level background: COVID-19 samples collected from the United States, Italy and Spain covered acute and convalescent phases. PBMCs, B-cell-depleted T cells, or T cells provided the cDNA or gDNA that made up the material.

Authors' analysis steps: Quantification of nucleated cells was approximated via reference gene primer amplification. Data came from immunoSEQ multiplex PCR; TCRdb stores just in-frame clones and leaves some out. The V and J calls and clone size come from that table; D and trimming were worked out from the DNA. This sample has approximately 350,000 clones, with 65% to 90% found just once. Followed over time, Seattle patients had been enrolled while infection was active. With 2 bases clipped from V and 6 bases from J, the junction kept 4 bases outside the gene matches. The CDR3 is 15 amino acids. The germline V gene encodes CDR1 MNHEY and CDR2 SMNVEV (reference sequence). This clone has a single count.

Sequencing was carried out using peripheral blood. The TCR sequence derives from a woman aged 55 to 70 with COVID-19, enrolled during active disease. J is TRBJ2-2 and V is TRBV27, with TRBD1 matching over 9 bases. This chain's CDR3 is CASSLGQGIAGELFF. Here the CDR3 DNA reads TGTGCCAGCAGTTTAGGACAGGGGATCGCCGGGGAGCTGTTTTTT.